One sample yielded the 9 T cell receptor beta chains listed below, sequenced in a study of blood T cell repertoires in COVID-19. Using immunoSEQ multiplex PCR, the repertoire was profiled, and TCRdb retains in-frame clones only, with some absent. The sample comprises more than 250,000 clones, around 90% of which are singletons, and 1% rests with the top ten. Sequenced material: peripheral blood. These TCRs come from a man in his fifties with active or convalescent COVID-19.

This sequence joins TRBV7-3 and TRBJ1-1; no clear D gene. CDR1 SGHTA and CDR2 FQGTGA come from the germline V gene. The CDR3 totals 13 residues. With 4 bases removed from V and 5 bases from J, the gap between germline ends came to 11 bases. The CDR3 nucleotides read TGTGCCAGCAGCTCGGCGGGTTGGACTGAAGCTTTCTTT. It encodes CASSSAGWTEAFF.

CDR3 protein: CASSLWTSGSPFF. CDR3 in DNA: TGCGCCAGCAGCCTTTGGACTAGCGGGAGCCCGTTCTTC. This rearrangement joins TRBV5-1 to TRBJ2-1; 13 bases are a match to TRBD2. V trimming: 4 bases; J trimming: 15 bases; junction bases outside the gene matches: 7. This CDR3 comprises 13 residues. Germline-derived CDR1 and CDR2 are SGHRS and YFSETQ.

The CDR3 protein is CASSSAADTQYF. As DNA, the CDR3 is TGTGCCAGCAGCTCAGCGGCAGATACGCAGTATTTT. The J gene is TRBJ2-3, the V gene TRBV27; possibly TRBD2 for D (5 bases). The V and J ends lost 6 bases and 4 bases respectively, with 8 bases between them. CDR1 is MNHEY, CDR2 SMNVEV, per germline (reference sequence). CDR3 length: 12 residues.

The gene calls are TRBV6-4 and TRBJ1-1, with D perhaps TRBD1 (5 bases). The CDR3 spans 13 residues. CDR1 MRHNA and CDR2 SNTAGT come from the germline V gene. V shed 7 bases and J shed 1 base, with 10 bases lying between them. The CDR3: CASKTDPNTEAFF. CDR3 nucleotide sequence: TGTGCCAGCAAGACAGATCCGAACACTGAAGCTTTCTTT.

J is TRBJ1-2 and V is TRBV5-1; weak D call: TRBD1 (6 bases). V lost 0 bases and J 0 bases, leaving 9 bases between the germline ends. The CDR3 is made up of 15 amino acids. CDR1 is SGHRS and CDR2 is YFSETQ in the germline V gene. This chain's CDR3 is CASSLGDIANYGYTF. The CDR3 DNA sequence: TGCGCCAGCAGCTTGGGGGACATAGCTAACTATGGCTACACCTTC.

The chain employs TRBV6-1 and TRBJ1-6; D unresolved. The CDR3 extends over 15 amino acids. V gave up 3 bases and J gave up 0 bases, with 6 bases separating them. The germline CDR1 and CDR2 sequences are MNHNS and SASEGT. CDR3 residues: CASSDLSSYNSPLHF. The CDR3, as DNA: TGTGCCAGCAGTGATTTGAGCTCCTATAATTCACCCCTCCACTTT.

The CDR3 bases are TGTGCCAGCTCAGCGGGACTAGCGGGGGCACAAGAGACCCAGTACTTC. Amino acids: CASSAGLAGAQETQYF. This rearrangement joins TRBV18 to TRBJ2-5; 14 bases align to TRBD2. The CDR3 is made up of 16 amino acids. V lost 5 bases to trimming and J lost 2 bases; unmatched junction nucleotides: 4. The germline V gene has CDR1 KGHSH and CDR2 LQKENI.

The rearrangement uses TRBV6-5 and TRBJ1-1; 7 bases fit TRBD1. This CDR3 is built from 16 residues. J lost 5 bases, V lost 4 bases, and 13 bases had no gene match. Looked up from germline, CDR1 is MNHEY and CDR2 is SVGAGI. CDR3 amino acids: CASSSPATGAGTEAFF. The CDR3 DNA is TGTGCCAGCAGTTCGCCCGCAACAGGGGCGGGAACTGAAGCTTTCTTT.

The genes are TRBV7-2 and TRBJ2-1; D might be TRBD2 (5 bases). The CDR3 consists of 16 residues. The V gene lost 4 bases and the J gene lost 9 bases, with 22 bases spanning the gap. Looked up from germline, CDR1 is SGHTA and CDR2 is FQGNSA. This chain's CDR3 is CASSSRERTFLREQFF. The CDR3 coding sequence is TGTGCCAGCAGCTCTAGGGAGCGGACTTTCCTCCGTGAGCAGTTCTTC. Based on the CDR3 plus reference TRBV7-2 and TRBJ2-1, the full variable domain is GAGVSQSPSNKVTEKGKDVELRCDPISGHTALYWYRQSLGQGLEFLIYFQGNSAPDKSGLPSDRFSAERTGGSVSTLTIQRTQQEDSAVYLCASSSRERTFLREQFFGPGTRLTVL.